The clone carrying this TCR beta chain has a count of ten or more. These data originate in a study of T cells in Graves' hyperthyroidism and ophthalmopathy. The CDR3 loop spans 12 amino acids. The V gene's germline CDR1 is ENHRY and CDR2 SYGVKD. Trimming shortened V by 11 bases and J by 0 bases, and 5 bases separated the two germline ends. It was RNA transcripts that yielded the amplified TCR beta CDR3 regions. The TCR CDR3 was amplified in a first-round RT-PCR using the HTBI primer set. Using its own MiXCR run on the multiplex PCR reads, TCRdb lists one record per CDR3 protein. The table lists approximately 870,000 distinct CDR3 sequences, about 38% of them singletons. No ophthalmopathy progression within 18 months constituted stable Graves' hyperthyroidism.

The specimen sequenced was blood. The chain links TRBV10-3 to TRBJ2-6; unclear D gene. The receptor was derived from a man younger than 35 with Graves' hyperthyroidism. The CDR3 bases are TGTGCCGTCGCCTCTGGGGCCAACGTCCTGACTTTC. It yields the protein CAVASGANVLTF.